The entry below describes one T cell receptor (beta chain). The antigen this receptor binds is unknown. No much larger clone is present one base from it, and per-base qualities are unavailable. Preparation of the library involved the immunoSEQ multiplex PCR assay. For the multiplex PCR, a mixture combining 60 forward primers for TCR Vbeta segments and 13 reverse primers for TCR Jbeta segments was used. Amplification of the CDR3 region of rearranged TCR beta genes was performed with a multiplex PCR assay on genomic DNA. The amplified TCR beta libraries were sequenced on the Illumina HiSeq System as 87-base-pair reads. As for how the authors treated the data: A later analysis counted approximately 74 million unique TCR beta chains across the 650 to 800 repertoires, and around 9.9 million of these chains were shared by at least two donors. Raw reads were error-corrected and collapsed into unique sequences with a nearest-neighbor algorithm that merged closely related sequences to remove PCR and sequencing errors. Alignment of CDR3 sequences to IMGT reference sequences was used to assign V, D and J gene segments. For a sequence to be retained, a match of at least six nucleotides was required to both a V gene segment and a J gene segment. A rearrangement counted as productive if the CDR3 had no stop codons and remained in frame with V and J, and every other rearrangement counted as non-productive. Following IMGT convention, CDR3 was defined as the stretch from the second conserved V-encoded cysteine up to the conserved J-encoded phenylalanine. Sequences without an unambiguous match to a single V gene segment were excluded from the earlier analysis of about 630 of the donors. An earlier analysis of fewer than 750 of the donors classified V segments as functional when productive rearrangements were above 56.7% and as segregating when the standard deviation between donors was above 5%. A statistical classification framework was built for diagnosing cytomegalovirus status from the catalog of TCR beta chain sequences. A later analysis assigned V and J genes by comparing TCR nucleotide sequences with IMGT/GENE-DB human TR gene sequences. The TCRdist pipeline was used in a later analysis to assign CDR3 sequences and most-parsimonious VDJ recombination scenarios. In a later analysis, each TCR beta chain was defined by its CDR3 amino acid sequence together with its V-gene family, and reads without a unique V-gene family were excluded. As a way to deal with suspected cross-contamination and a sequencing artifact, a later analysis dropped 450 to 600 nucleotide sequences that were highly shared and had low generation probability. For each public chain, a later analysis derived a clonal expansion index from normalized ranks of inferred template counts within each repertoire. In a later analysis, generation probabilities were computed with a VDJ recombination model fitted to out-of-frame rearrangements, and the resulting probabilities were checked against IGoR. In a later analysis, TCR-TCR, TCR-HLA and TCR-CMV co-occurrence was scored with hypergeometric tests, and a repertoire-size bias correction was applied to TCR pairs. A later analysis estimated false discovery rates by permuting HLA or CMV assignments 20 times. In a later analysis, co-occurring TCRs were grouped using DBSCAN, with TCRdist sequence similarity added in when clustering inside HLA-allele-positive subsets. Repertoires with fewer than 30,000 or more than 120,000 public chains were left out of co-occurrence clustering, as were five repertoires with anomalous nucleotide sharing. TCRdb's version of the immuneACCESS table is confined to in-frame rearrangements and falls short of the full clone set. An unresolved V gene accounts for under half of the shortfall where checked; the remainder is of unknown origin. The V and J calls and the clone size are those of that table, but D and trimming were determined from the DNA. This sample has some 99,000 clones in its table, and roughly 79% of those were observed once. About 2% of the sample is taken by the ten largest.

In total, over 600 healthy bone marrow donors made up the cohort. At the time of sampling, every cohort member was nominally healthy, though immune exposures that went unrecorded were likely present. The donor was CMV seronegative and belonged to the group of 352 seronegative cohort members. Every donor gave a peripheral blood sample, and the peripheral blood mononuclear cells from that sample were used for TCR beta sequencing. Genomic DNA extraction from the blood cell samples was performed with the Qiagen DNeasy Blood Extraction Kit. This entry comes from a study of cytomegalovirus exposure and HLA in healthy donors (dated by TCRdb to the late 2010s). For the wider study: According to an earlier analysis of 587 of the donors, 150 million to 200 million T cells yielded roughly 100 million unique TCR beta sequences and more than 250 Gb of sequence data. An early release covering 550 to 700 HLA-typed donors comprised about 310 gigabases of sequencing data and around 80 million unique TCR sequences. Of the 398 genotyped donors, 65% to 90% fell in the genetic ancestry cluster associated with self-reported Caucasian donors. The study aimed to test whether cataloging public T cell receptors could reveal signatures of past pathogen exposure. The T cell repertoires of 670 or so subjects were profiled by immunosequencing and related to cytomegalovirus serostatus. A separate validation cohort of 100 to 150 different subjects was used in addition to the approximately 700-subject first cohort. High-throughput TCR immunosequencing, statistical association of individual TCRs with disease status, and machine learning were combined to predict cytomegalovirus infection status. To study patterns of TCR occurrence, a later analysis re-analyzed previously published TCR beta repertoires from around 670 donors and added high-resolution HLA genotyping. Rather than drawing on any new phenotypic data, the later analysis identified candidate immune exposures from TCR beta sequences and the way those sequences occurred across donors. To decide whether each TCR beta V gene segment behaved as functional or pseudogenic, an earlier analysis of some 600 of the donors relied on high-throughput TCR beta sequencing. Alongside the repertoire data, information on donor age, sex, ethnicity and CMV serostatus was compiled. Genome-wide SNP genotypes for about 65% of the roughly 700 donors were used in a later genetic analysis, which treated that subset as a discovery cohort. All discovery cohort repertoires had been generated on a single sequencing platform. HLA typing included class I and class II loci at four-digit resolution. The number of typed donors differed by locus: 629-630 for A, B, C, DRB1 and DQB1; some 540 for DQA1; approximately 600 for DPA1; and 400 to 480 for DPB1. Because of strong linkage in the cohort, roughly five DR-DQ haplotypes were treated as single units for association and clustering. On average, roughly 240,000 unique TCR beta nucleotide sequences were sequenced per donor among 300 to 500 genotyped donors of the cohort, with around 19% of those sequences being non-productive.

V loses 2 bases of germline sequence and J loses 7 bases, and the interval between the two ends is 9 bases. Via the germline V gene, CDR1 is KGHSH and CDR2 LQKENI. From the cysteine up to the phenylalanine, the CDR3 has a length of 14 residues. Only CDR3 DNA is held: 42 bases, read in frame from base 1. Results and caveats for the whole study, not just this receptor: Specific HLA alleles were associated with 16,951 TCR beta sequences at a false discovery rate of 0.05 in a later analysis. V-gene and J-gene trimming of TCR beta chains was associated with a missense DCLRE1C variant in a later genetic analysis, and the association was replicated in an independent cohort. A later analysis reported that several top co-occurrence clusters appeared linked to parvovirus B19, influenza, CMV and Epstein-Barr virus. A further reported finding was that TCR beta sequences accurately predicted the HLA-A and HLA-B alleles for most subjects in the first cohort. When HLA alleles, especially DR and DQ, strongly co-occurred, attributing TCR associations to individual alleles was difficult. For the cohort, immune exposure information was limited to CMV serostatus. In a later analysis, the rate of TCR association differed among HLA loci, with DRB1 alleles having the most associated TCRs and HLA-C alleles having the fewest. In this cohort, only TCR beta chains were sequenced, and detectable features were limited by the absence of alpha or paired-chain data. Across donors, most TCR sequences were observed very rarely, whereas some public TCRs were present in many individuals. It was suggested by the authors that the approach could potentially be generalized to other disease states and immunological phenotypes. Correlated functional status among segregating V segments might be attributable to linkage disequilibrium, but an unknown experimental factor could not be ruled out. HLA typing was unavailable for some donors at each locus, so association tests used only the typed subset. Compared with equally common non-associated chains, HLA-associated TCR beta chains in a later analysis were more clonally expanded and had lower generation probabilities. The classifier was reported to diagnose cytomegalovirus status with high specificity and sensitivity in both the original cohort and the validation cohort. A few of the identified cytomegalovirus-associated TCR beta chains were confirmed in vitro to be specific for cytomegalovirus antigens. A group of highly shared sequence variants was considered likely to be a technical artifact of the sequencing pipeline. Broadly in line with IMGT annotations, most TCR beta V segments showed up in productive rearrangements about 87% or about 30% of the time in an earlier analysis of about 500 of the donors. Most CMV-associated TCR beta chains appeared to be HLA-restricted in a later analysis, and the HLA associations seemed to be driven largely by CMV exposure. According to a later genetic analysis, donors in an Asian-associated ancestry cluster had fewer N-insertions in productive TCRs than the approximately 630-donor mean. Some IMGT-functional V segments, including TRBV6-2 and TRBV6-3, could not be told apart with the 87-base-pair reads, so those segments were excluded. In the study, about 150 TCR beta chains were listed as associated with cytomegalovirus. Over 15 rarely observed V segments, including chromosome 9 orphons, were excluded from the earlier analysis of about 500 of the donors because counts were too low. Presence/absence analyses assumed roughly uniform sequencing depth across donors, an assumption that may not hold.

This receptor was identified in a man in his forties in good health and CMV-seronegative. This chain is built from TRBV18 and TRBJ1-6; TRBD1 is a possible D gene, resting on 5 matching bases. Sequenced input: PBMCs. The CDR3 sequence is CASSPAGQNSPLHF. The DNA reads TGTGCCAGCTCACCAGCAGGGCAAAATTCACCCCTCCACTTT.